This T cell receptor beta chain was captured by sequencing in a study of T cell changes during pregnancy in multiple sclerosis. Trimming removed 3 bases from V and 4 bases from J, with 10 bases in between. Germline values: CDR1 GTSNPN, CDR2 SVGIG (reference sequence). This CDR3 has 12 residues. Profiling relied on immunoSEQ multiplex PCR, and the TCRdb table lists in-frame clones only, not all of them. The sample records roughly 66,000 clones, over 80% being singletons. The TCR originated in a female donor with multiple sclerosis, enrolled in a pregnancy study. V usage is TRBV30 and J usage is TRBJ2-7; a possible D gene is TRBD1 (6 bases). The sequenced sample was peripheral blood, obtained in the first trimester of pregnancy. The CDR3 coding sequence is TGTGCCTGGAGGCAGGGGCAGTACGAGCAGTACTTC. It yields the protein CAWRQGQYEQYF. The whole variable domain, filled in from reference TRBV30 and TRBJ2-7, reads SQTIHQWPATLVQPVGSPLSLECTVEGTSNPNLYWYRQAAGRGLQLLFYSVGIGQISSEVPQNLSASRPQDRQFILSSKKLLLSDSGFYLCAWRQGQYEQYFGPGTRLTVT.